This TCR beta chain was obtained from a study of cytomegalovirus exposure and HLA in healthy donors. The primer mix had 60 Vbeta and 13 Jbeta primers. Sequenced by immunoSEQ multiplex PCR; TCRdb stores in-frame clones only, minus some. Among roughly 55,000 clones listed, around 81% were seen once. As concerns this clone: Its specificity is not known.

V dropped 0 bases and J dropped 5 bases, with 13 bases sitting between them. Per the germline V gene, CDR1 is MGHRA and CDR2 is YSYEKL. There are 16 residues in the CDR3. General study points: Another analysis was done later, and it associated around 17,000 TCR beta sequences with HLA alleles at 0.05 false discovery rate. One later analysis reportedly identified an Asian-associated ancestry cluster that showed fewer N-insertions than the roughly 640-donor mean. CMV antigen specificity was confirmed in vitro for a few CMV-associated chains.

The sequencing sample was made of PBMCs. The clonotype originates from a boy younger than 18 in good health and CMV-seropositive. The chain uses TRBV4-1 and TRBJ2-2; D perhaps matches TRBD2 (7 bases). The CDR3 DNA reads TGCGCCAGCAGCCAAGAGGGGGGGGCATGGACCGGGGAGCTGTTTTTT. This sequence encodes CASSQEGGAWTGELFF.